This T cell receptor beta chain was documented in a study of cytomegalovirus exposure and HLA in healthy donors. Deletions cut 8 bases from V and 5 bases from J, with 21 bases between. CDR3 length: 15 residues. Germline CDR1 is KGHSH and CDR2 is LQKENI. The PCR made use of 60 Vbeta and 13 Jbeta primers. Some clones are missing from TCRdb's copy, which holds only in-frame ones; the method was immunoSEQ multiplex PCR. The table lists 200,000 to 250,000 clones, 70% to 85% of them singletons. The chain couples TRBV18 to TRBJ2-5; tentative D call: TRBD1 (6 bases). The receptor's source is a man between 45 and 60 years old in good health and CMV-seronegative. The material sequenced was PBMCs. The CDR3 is CASPDLDQGQETQYF. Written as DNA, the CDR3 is TGTGCCAGCCCCGACCTGGATCAGGGGCAGGAGACCCAGTACTTC.